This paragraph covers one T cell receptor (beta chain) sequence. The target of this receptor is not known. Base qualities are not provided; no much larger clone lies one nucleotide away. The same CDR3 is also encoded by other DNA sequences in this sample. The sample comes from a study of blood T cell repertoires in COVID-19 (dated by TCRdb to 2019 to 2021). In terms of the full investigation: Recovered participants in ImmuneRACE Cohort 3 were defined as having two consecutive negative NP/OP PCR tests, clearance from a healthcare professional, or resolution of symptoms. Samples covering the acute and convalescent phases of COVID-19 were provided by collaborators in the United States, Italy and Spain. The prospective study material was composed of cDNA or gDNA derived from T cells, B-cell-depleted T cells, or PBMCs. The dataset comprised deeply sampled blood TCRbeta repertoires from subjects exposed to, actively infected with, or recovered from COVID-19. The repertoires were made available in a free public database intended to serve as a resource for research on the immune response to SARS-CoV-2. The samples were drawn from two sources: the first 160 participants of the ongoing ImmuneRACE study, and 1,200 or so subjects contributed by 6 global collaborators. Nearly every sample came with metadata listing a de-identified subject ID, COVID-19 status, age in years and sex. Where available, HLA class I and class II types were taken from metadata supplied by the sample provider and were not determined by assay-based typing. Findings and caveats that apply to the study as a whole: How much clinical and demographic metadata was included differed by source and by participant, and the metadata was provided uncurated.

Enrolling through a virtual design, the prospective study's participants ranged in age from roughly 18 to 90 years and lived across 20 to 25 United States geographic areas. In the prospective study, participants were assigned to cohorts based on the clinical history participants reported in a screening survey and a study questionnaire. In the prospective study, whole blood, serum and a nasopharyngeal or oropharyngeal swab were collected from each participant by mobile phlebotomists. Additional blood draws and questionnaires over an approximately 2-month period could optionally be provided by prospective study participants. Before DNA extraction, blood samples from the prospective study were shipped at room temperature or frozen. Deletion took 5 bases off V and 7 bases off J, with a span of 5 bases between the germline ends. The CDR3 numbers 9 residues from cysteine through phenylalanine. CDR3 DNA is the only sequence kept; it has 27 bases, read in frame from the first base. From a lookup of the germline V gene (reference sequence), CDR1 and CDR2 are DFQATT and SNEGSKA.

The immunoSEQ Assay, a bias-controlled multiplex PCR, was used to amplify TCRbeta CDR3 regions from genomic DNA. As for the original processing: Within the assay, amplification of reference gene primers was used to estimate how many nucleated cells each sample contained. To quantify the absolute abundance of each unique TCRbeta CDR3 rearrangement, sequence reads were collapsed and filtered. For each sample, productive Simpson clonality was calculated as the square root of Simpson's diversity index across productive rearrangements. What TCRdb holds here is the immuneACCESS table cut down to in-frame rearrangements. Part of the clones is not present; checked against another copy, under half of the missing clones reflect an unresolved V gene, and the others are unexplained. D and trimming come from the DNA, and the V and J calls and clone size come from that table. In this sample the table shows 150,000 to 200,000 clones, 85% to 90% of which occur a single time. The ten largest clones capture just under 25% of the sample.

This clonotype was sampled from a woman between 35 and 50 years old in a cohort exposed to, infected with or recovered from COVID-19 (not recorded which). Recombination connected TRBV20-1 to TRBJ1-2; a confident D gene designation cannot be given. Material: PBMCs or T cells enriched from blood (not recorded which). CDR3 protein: CSALSGYTF. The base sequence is TGCAGTGCTCTCTCTGGCTACACCTTC.